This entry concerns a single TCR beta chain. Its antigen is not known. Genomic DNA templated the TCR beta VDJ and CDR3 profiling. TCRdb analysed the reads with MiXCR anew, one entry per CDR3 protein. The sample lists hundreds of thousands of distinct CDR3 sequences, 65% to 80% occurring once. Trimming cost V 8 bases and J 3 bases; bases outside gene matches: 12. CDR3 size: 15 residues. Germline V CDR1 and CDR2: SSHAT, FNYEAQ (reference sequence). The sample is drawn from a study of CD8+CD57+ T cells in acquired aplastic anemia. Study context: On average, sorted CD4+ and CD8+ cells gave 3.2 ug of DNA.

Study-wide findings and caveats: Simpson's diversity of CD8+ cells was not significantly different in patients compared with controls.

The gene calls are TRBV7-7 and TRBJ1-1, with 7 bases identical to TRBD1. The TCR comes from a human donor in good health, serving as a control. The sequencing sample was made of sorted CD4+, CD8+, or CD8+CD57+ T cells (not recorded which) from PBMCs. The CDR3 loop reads CASSLEQGPYTEAFF. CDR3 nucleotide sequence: TGTGCCAGCTCACTCGAACAGGGGCCCTACACTGAAGCTTTCTTT.